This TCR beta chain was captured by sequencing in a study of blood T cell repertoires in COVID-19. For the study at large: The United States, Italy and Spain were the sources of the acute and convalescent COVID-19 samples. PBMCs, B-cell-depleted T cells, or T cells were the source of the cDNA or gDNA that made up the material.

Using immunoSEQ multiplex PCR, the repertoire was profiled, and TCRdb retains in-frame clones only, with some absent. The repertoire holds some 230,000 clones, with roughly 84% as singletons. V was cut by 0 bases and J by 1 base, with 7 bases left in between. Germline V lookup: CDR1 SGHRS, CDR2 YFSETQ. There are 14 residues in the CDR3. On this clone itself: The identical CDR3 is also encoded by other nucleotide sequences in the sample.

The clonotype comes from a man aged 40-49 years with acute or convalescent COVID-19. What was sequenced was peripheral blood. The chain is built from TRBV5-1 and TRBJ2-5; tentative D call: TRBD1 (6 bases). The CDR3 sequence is CASSLGTVQETQYF. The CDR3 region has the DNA TGCGCCAGCAGCTTGGGGACAGTCCAAGAGACCCAGTACTTC. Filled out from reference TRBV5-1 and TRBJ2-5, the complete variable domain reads KAGVTQTPRYLIKTRGQQVTLSCSPISGHRSVSWYQQTPGQGLQFLFEYFSETQRNKGNFPGRFSGRQFSNSRSEMNVSTLELGDSALYLCASSLGTVQETQYFGPGTRLLVL.